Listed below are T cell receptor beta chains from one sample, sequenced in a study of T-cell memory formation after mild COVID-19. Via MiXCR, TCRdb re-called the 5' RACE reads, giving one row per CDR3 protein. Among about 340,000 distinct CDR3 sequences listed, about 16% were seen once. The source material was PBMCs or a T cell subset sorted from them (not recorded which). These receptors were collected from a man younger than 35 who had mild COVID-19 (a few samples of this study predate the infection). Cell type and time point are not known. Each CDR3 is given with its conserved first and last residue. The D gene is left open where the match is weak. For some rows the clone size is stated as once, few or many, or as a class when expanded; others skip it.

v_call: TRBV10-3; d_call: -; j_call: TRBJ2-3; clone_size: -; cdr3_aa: CAISESRGGDTQYF; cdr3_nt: TGTGCCATCAGTGAGTCTAGAGGCGGAGATACGCAGTATTTT
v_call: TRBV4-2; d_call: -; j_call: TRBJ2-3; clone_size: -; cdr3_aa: CASSRESGRTDTQYF; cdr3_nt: TGTGCCAGCAGCAGGGAGAGCGGGCGCACAGATACGCAGTATTTT
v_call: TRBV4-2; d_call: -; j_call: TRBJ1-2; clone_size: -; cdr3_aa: CASSQATGGGYGYTF; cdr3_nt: TGTGCCAGCAGCCAAGCGACGGGAGGGGGGTATGGCTACACCTTC
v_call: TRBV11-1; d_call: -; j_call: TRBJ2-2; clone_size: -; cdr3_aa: CASSLFSGELFF; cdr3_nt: TGTGCCAGCAGCTTGTTCTCCGGGGAGCTGTTTTTT
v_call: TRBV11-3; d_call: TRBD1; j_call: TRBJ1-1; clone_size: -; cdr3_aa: CASRSRGQGNTEAFF; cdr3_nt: TGTGCCAGCAGGTCCCGCGGACAGGGGAACACTGAAGCTTTCTTT
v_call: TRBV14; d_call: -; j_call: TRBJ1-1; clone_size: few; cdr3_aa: CASSQRVSEAFF; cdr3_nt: TGTGCCAGCAGCCAGCGAGTTTCTGAAGCTTTCTTT
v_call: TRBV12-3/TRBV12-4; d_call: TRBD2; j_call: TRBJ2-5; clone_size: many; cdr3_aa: CASRDGTSEAETQYF; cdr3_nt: TGTGCCAGCAGAGACGGGACTAGCGAGGCAGAGACCCAGTACTTC
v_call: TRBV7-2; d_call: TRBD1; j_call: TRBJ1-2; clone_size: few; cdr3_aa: CATGTRPQGVDGYTF; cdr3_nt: TGTGCCACTGGGACTCGGCCACAGGGGGTGGATGGCTACACCTTC
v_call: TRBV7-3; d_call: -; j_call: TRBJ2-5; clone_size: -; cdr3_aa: CASSLNHKETQYF; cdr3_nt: TGTGCCAGCAGCTTAAATCACAAAGAGACCCAGTACTTC
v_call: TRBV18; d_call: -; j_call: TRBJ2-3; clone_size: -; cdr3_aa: CASSPYGPTDTQYF; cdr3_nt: TGTGCCAGCTCACCGTACGGGCCCACAGATACGCAGTATTTT
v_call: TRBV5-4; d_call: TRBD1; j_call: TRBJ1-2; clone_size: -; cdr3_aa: CASSPQGESGYTF; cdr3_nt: TGTGCCAGCAGCCCCCAGGGGGAGTCTGGCTACACCTTC
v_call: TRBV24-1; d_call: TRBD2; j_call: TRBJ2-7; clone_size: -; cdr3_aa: CATTRRVAGPYEQYF; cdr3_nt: TGTGCCACGACGCGGCGAGTAGCGGGGCCCTACGAGCAGTACTTC
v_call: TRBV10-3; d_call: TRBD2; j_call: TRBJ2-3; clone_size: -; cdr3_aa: CAISSRDSRGATDTQYF; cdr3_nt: TGTGCCATCAGTTCCCGTGACTCGCGGGGGGCAACCGATACGCAGTATTTT
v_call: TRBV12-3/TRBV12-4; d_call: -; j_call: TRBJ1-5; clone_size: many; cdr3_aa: CASSYSPAGLSQPQHF; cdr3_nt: TGTGCCAGCAGTTATAGCCCCGCAGGGTTGAGTCAGCCCCAGCATTTT
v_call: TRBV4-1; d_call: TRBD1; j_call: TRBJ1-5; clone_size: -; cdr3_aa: CASSQAGQGFQPQHF; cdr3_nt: TGCGCCAGCAGCCAGGCGGGACAGGGGTTTCAGCCCCAGCATTTT
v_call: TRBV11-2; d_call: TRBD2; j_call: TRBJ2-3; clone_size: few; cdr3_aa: CASSLGSGAKADTQYF; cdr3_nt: TGTGCCAGCAGCTTGGGTAGCGGGGCTAAGGCAGATACGCAGTATTTT
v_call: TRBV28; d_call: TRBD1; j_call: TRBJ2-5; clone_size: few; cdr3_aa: CASSGQGAGETQYF; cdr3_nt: TGTGCCAGCAGTGGACAGGGGGCAGGAGAGACCCAGTACTTC
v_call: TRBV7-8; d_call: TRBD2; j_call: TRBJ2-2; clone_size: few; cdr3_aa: CASSLPGTTTGELFF; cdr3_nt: TGTGCCAGCAGCCTCCCCGGGACTACCACCGGGGAGCTGTTTTTT
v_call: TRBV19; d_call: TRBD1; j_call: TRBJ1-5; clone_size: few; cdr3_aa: CASSQGARQPQHF; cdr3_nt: TGTGCCAGTAGTCAGGGGGCTCGACAGCCCCAGCATTTT
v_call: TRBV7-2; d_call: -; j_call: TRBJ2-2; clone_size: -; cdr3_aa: CASSPRDFGTGELFF; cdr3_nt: TGTGCCAGCAGCCCCCGGGACTTCGGCACCGGGGAGCTGTTTTTT
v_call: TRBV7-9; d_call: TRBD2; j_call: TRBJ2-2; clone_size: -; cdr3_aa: CASSLGGSLNTGELFF; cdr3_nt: TGTGCCAGCAGCTTGGGGGGGTCCCTGAACACCGGGGAGCTGTTTTTT
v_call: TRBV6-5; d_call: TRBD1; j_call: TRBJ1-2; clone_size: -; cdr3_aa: CASSVQGDLGYTF; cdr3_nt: TGTGCCAGCAGTGTCCAGGGGGATCTGGGCTACACCTTC
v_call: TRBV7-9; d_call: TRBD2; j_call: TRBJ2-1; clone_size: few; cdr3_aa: CASSSGLVAYNEQFF; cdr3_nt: TGTGCCAGCAGCTCCGGACTAGTAGCCTACAATGAGCAGTTCTTC
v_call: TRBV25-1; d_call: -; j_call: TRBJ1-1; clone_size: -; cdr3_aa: CASSERGGTEAFF; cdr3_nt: TGTGCCAGCAGTGAAAGGGGGGGCACTGAAGCTTTCTTT
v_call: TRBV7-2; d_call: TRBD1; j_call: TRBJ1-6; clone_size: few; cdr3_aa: CASSSRTGDSPLHF; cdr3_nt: TGTGCCAGCAGCTCCCGGACAGGGGACTCACCCCTCCACTTT
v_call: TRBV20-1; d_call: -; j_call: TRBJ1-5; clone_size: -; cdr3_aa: CSATSVSNQGQPQHF; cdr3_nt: TGCAGTGCTACGTCTGTCAGCAACCAGGGGCAGCCCCAGCATTTT
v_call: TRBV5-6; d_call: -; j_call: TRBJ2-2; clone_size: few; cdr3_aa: CASSNGYRTGELFF; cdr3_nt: TGTGCCAGCAGCAACGGCTATCGCACCGGGGAGCTGTTTTTT
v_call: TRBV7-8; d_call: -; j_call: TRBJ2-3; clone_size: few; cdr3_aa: CASSRVLGTDTQYF; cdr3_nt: TGTGCCAGCAGCCGGGTCCTGGGGACAGATACGCAGTATTTT
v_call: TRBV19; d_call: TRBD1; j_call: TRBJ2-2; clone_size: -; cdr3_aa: CATLTGGNTGELFF; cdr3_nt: TGTGCCACCCTGACAGGGGGCAACACCGGGGAGCTGTTTTTT
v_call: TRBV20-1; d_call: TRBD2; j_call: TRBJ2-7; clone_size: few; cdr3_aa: CSAGLAGAYEQYF; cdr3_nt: TGCAGTGCTGGACTAGCGGGGGCCTACGAGCAGTACTTC
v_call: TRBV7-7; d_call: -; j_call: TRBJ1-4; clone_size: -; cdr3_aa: CASSFKANEKLFF; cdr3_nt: TGTGCCAGCAGCTTTAAAGCTAATGAAAAACTGTTTTTT
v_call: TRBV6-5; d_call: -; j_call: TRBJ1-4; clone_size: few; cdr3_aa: CASGTTGIWEKLFF; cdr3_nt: TGTGCCAGCGGGACTACAGGGATTTGGGAAAAACTGTTTTTT
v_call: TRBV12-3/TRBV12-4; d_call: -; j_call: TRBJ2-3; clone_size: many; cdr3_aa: CASISGTPPGTQYF; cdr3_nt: TGTGCCAGCATCTCCGGGACTCCGCCCGGTACGCAGTATTTT
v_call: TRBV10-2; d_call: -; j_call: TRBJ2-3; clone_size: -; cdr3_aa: CASSEPGGDTQYF; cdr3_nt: TGCGCCAGCAGTGAACCCGGAGGAGATACGCAGTATTTT
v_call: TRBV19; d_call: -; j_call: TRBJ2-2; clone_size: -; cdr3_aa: CASTNRANTGELFF; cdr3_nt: TGTGCCAGTACGAACAGGGCGAACACCGGGGAGCTGTTTTTT
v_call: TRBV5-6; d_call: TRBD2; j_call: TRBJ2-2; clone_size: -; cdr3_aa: CASSLGAGAYTGELFF; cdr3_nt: TGTGCCAGCAGCTTGGGAGCGGGGGCCTACACCGGGGAGCTGTTTTTT
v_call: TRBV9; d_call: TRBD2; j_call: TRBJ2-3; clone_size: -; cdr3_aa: CASSAGLAGGTSTDTQYF; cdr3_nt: TGTGCCAGCAGCGCGGGACTAGCGGGGGGAACTAGCACAGATACGCAGTATTTT
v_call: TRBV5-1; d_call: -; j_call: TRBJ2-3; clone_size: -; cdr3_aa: CASSLTTGNTQYF; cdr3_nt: TGCGCCAGCAGCCTAACCACAGGGAATACGCAGTATTTT
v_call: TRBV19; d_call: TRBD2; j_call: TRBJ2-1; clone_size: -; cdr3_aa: CASSMSGGYNEQFF; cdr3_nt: TGTGCCAGTAGTATGTCGGGGGGCTACAATGAGCAGTTCTTC
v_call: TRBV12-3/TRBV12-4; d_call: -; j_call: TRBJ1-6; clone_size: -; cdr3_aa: CASSSQGTQNSPLHF; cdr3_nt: TGTGCCAGCAGTTCCCAGGGGACACAGAATTCACCCCTCCACTTT
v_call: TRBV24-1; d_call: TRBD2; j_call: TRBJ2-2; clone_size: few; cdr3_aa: CATSDIAGGLTGELFF; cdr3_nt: TGTGCCACCAGTGATATAGCGGGGGGCCTAACCGGGGAGCTGTTTTTT
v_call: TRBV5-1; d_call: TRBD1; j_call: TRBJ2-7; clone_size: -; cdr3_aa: CASVRDRGNYEQYF; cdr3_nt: TGCGCCAGCGTCCGGGACAGGGGAAACTACGAGCAGTACTTC
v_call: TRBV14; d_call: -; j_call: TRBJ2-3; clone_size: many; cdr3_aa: CASSQASRGWGTDTQYF; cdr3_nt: TGTGCCAGCAGCCAAGCGTCGCGGGGTTGGGGCACAGATACGCAGTATTTT
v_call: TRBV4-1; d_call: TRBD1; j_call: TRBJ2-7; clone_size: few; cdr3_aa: CASSHPGQYYEQYF; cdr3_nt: TGCGCCAGCAGCCACCCGGGACAGTACTACGAGCAGTACTTC
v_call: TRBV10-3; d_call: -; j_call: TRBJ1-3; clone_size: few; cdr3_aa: CAISELGAFGNTIYF; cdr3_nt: TGTGCCATCAGTGAGTTGGGGGCGTTCGGAAACACCATATATTTT
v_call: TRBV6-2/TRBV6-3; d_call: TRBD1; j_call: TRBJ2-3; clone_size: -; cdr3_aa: CASSMTGVFTDTQYF; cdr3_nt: TGTGCCAGCAGTATGACAGGGGTGTTCACAGATACGCAGTATTTT
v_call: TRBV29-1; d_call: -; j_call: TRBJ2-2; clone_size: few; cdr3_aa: CSVRHPVNTGELFF; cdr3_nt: TGCAGCGTCCGTCACCCGGTCAACACCGGGGAGCTGTTTTTT
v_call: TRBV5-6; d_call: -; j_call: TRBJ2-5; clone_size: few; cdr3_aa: CASSPPARPGWETQYF; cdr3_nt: TGTGCCAGCAGCCCTCCGGCCCGGCCGGGTTGGGAGACCCAGTACTTC
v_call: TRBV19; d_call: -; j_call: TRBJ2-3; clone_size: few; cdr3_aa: CASSIRQGHTDTQYF; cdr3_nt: TGTGCCAGTAGTATCCGGCAGGGCCACACAGATACGCAGTATTTT
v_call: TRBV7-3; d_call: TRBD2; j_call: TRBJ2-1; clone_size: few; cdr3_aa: CASSLGGGARNEQFF; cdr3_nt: TGTGCCAGCAGCTTAGGCGGGGGGGCGAGGAATGAGCAGTTCTTC
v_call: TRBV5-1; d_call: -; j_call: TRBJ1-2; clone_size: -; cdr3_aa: CASSLLGFQRSGYTF; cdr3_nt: TGCGCCAGCAGCTTGTTGGGGTTTCAGAGGTCTGGCTACACCTTC
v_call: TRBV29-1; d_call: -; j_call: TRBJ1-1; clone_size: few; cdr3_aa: CSVEVDTGGAFF; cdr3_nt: TGCAGCGTTGAAGTCGACACGGGGGGAGCTTTCTTT
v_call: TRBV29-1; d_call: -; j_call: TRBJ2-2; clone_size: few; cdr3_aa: CSVAKGPGSCFF; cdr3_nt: -
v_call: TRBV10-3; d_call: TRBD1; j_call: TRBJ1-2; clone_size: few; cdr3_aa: CASETGDYGYTF; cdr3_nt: TGTGCCTCAGAGACAGGGGACTATGGCTACACCTTC
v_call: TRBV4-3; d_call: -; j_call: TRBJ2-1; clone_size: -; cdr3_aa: CASSPAWGEQFF; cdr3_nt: TGCGCCAGCAGCCCGGCTTGGGGTGAGCAGTTCTTC
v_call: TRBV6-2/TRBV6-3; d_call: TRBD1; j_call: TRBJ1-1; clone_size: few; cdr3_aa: CASCASGGTEAFF; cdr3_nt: TGTGCCAGCTGCGCATCAGGGGGCACTGAAGCTTTCTTT